These 26 T cell receptor beta chains originate from one sample sequenced in a study of early T cells in non-severe SARS-CoV-2 infection. One entry per CDR3 protein results from TCRdb running MiXCR on the 5' RACE reads. The table shows approximately 88,000 distinct CDR3 sequences, with roughly 13% occurring only once. The sample taken for sequencing was whole blood. The receptor set was obtained from an adult who was a healthcare worker with PCR-confirmed SARS-CoV-2 infection or an uninfected control (not recorded which).

This clonotype has at least ten counts. The chain has TRBV10-2 and TRBJ2-3; no clear D. V was clipped by 3 bases and J by 1 base, with 8 bases between them. Germline CDR1 and CDR2: WSHSY and SAAADI. This CDR3 comprises 14 residues. CDR3 amino acids: CASSDRAGTDTQYF. Here the CDR3 DNA reads TGCGCCAGCAGTGATCGCGCTGGCACAGATACGCAGTATTTT.

This clonotype was counted many times. This rearrangement joins TRBV12-3 or TRBV12-4 to TRBJ2-3; D call uncertain. CDR3 length equals 18 residues. Between the trimmed V and J ends, which lost 1 base and 1 base, there was a span of 18 bases. CDR3 bases: TGTGCCAGCAGTTTAGTGACCCAGGAGTGGGGTCGCACAGATACGCAGTATTTT. This translates into CASSLVTQEWGRTDTQYF.

In its sample, this clonotype was seen many times. The chain carries TRBV6-5 and TRBJ2-1; D is perhaps TRBD2 (5 bases). The CDR3 extends over 14 amino acids. Trimming removed 6 bases at V and 3 bases at J, with 12 bases between. The germline gives CDR1 MNHEY, CDR2 SVGAGI. The CDR3 DNA is TGTGCCAGCAGCCGAGTCGCGGGCTACAATGAGCAGTTCTTC. It encodes CASSRVAGYNEQFF.

This chain links TRBV28 with TRBJ2-7, with TRBD1 matching 9 bases. The CDR3 has 15 residues. CDR1 and CDR2 from the germline V gene are MDHEN and SYDVKM. V trimming: 5 bases; J trimming: 7 bases; junction bases outside the gene matches: 12. The CDR3 nucleotides are TGTGCCAGCAGTCGTCCGGGACAGGGTCTAGGGGAGCAGTACTTC. Translated: CASSRPGQGLGEQYF.

Many counts were recorded for this clonotype. CDR3 region: CASSSPRGYTF. The DNA of the CDR3 is TGTGCCAGCAGCTCCCCCCGGGGCTACACCTTC. The chain is built from TRBV28 and TRBJ1-2; D unresolved. V was cut by 6 bases and J by 8 bases, with 10 bases left in between. This CDR3 spans 11 amino acids. CDR1 is MDHEN, CDR2 SYDVKM, per germline.

V and J are TRBV5-1 and TRBJ2-5, with a weak D call TRBD2 (5 bases). The CDR3 covers 12 residues. V gave up 4 bases and J gave up 9 bases, with 13 bases separating them. The germline V gene encodes CDR1 SGHRS and CDR2 YFSETQ. The CDR3 spells CASSPGIGSQYF. The CDR3 bases are TGCGCCAGCAGCCCGGGGATCGGGTCCCAGTACTTC. The full variable domain, its missing parts supplied by reference TRBV5-1 and TRBJ2-5, is KAGVTQTPRYLIKTRGQQVTLSCSPISGHRSVSWYQQTPGQGLQFLFEYFSETQRNKGNFPGRFSGRQFSNSRSEMNVSTLELGDSALYLCASSPGIGSQYFGPGTRLLVL.

V usage is TRBV30 and J usage is TRBJ2-1; no firm D call. Germline CDR1 GTSNPN, CDR2 SVGIG (reference sequence). The CDR3 loop spans 13 amino acids. V lost 3 bases and J 0 bases, leaving 6 bases between the germline ends. The CDR3 reads CAWRKDSYNEQFF. Written as DNA, the CDR3 is TGTGCCTGGAGAAAGGACTCCTACAATGAGCAGTTCTTC.

The chain employs TRBV10-3 and TRBJ2-2, with D perhaps matching TRBD1 (6 bases). Germline-derived CDR1 and CDR2 are ENHRY and SYGVKD. V was cut by 3 bases and J by 3 bases, with 14 bases left in between. CDR3 length equals 16 residues. This chain's CDR3 is CAISEGRGKDTGELFF. As DNA, the CDR3 is TGTGCCATCAGTGAAGGCAGGGGAAAGGACACCGGGGAGCTGTTTTTT.

The sample holds many counts of this clonotype. V gene TRBV20-1 combines with J gene TRBJ2-5, with 9 bases that match TRBD2. CDR3 length: 13 residues. V dropped 5 bases and J dropped 3; count of bases not matched to a gene: 4. Germline V CDR1 and CDR2: DFQATT, SNEGSKA (reference sequence). The CDR3 reads CSAEKRGEETQYF. In DNA, the CDR3 is TGCAGTGCTGAAAAGCGGGGGGAAGAGACCCAGTACTTC.

At least ten counts were recorded for this clonotype. The chain carries TRBV5-1 and TRBJ2-3, with 8 bases fitting TRBD2. The CDR3 spans 13 residues. The J segment lost 6 bases and the V segment lost 5 bases, leaving 5 bases of the junction unmatched. Germline-derived CDR1 and CDR2 are SGHRS and YFSETQ. DNA of the CDR3: TGCGCCAGCAGTCGGGGGGGCAGCGATACGCAGTATTTT. It is translated as CASSRGGSDTQYF.

This clonotype was found many times. This rearrangement joins TRBV7-6 to TRBJ2-2; 10 bases are a match to TRBD2. Looked up from germline, CDR1 is SGHVS and CDR2 is FNYEAQ. With V trimmed by 5 bases and J by 5 bases, 8 bases remained unmatched. The length of the CDR3 is 16 residues. This CDR3 reads CASSPRGSGGTGELFF. In DNA, the CDR3 is TGTGCCAGCAGCCCCCGGGGTAGCGGGGGGACCGGGGAGCTGTTTTTT.

This rearrangement joins TRBV9 to TRBJ1-1; D is unresolved. The CDR3 length is 12 residues. V was pared by 3 bases and J by 5 bases, with 8 bases between. Per the germline V gene, CDR1 is SGDLS and CDR2 is YYNGEE. The CDR3 nucleotides read TGTGCCAGCAGCGACAGTTCGACTGAAGCTTTCTTT. Its protein is CASSDSSTEAFF.

This clonotype was found a few times. The rearrangement joins TRBV5-1 to TRBJ2-1; TRBD2 matches at 8 bases. Trimming at V came to 4 bases and at J to 0 bases, leaving 9 bases not matched to a gene. The CDR3 sequence is 17 residues long. Germline values: CDR1 SGHRS, CDR2 YFSETQ. The CDR3: CASSPPPGTSSYNEQFF. CDR3 DNA: TGCGCCAGCAGCCCTCCGCCCGGGACTAGCTCCTACAATGAGCAGTTCTTC.

This chain connects TRBV11-1 to TRBJ1-1, with TRBD1 matching over 12 bases. Trimming cost V 5 bases and J 4 bases; bases outside gene matches: 5. CDR1 is SGHAT, CDR2 FQDESV, per germline (reference sequence). The CDR3 loop spans 15 amino acids. CDR3 sequence: CASSRDRGPLTEAFF. As DNA, the CDR3 is TGTGCCAGCAGCCGGGACAGGGGGCCGCTCACTGAAGCTTTCTTT.

This clonotype was picked up many times. The chain is built from TRBV30 and TRBJ1-2; unclear D gene. The CDR3 totals 12 residues. Germline assignment: CDR1 GTSNPN and CDR2 SVGIG (reference sequence). Trimming pared 2 bases from V and 1 base from J, leaving 5 bases between. DNA of the CDR3: TGTGCCTGGAGTCGGTATAACTATGGCTACACCTTC. Translated: CAWSRYNYGYTF.

This clonotype was recorded many times. This CDR3 reads CASSLAPRAGATDTQYF. CDR3 coding DNA: TGTGCCAGCAGTTTAGCCCCTCGGGCAGGGGCCACAGATACGCAGTATTTT. The chain couples TRBV12-3 or TRBV12-4 to TRBJ2-3; weak D call: TRBD1 (6 bases). V shed 0 bases and J shed 2 bases, with 15 bases lying between them. CDR3 size: 17 residues.

Many counts were recorded for this clonotype. The chain carries TRBV6-6 and TRBJ1-1; TRBD1 matches at 8 bases. The V and J ends lost 3 bases and 3 bases, in that order; junction bases with no gene match: 12. The CDR3 runs 17 residues. From germline, CDR1 is MNHNY and CDR2 SVGAGI (reference sequence). The CDR3 loop is CASSYILSDRVDTEAFF. CDR3 sequence (DNA): TGTGCCAGCAGTTATATTTTATCGGACAGGGTGGACACTGAAGCTTTCTTT.

This clonotype appeared many times. The chain joins TRBV7-2 to TRBJ2-5; TRBD1 agrees at 10 bases. V trimming: 5 bases; J trimming: 1 base; junction bases outside the gene matches: 4. CDR3 length equals 15 residues. Germline lookup yields CDR1 SGHTA and CDR2 FQGNSA. The CDR3 region is CASSRGQGVQETQYF. CDR3 nucleotides: TGTGCCAGCAGCCGCGGACAGGGGGTCCAAGAGACCCAGTACTTC.

The CDR3 spells CSARGLANYGYTF. For the CDR3, the DNA is TGCAGTGCTAGAGGATTAGCTAACTATGGCTACACCTTC. The chain joins TRBV20-1 to TRBJ1-2; no reliable D call. The CDR3 loop spans 13 amino acids. Trimming cost V 1 base and J 0 bases, with 6 bases left between them. Germline CDR1 and CDR2: DFQATT and SNEGSKA (reference sequence).

CDR3 in DNA: TGCAGCGTGAAGAGCGGGGGGGCAAATGAGCAGTTCTTC. It encodes CSVKSGGANEQFF. V gene TRBV29-1 combines with J gene TRBJ2-1, with 10 bases aligning to TRBD2. Germline V CDR1 and CDR2: SQVTM, ANQGSEA. V shed 6 bases and J 7 bases; nucleotides not matched to a gene: 6. This CDR3 has 13 amino acids.

The sample holds many counts of this clonotype. The rearrangement uses TRBV5-1 and TRBJ2-5; D is unresolved. V lost 0 bases, J lost 2 bases, and 5 bases lay in between. Germline V gene lookup returns CDR1 SGHRS and CDR2 YFSETQ. The CDR3 is 13 amino acids. The CDR3 sequence: CASSLGLQETQYF. CDR3 DNA: TGCGCCAGCAGCTTGGGCCTACAAGAGACCCAGTACTTC.

This clonotype was recorded a few times. The genes are TRBV18 and TRBJ1-2, with 10 bases fitting TRBD1. J lost 4 bases, V lost 4 bases, and 9 bases had no gene match. From germline, CDR1 is KGHSH and CDR2 LQKENI. This CDR3 is 16 amino acids long. CDR3 DNA: TGTGCCAGCTCACTACCCGGGACAGGGGACGTCTATGGCTACACCTTC. This translates into CASSLPGTGDVYGYTF.

This clonotype has only a few counts. The chain combines TRBV20-1 with TRBJ2-5; 8 bases agree with TRBD1. The CDR3 has 15 residues. With V trimmed by 6 bases and J by 5 bases, 14 bases remained unmatched. Germline V gives CDR1 DFQATT, CDR2 SNEGSKA (reference sequence). CDR3 in DNA: TGCAGTGCCGGCTCCGGGACAGGTCGGGGGGAGACCCAGTACTTC. This encodes CSAGSGTGRGETQYF.

This clonotype has a handful of counts. This chain connects TRBV5-6 to TRBJ2-7; 9 bases map to TRBD1. The CDR3 spans 16 residues. V trimming: 4 bases; J trimming: 0 bases; junction bases outside the gene matches: 8. CDR1 and CDR2 (germline): SGHDT, YYEEEE. The CDR3 nucleotides are TGTGCCAGCAGCCTACCGGGACAGGGAGGCTCCTACGAGCAGTACTTC. Residues: CASSLPGQGGSYEQYF.

The chain links TRBV7-8 to TRBJ2-2; D not resolved. Trimming removed 5 bases from V and 4 bases from J, with 20 bases in between. This CDR3 is 17 amino acids long. CDR1 is SGHVS, CDR2 FQNEAQ, per germline. The CDR3 spells CASSHSPQIGFTGELFF. The CDR3 DNA sequence: TGTGCCAGCAGCCACTCCCCCCAGATCGGATTCACCGGGGAGCTGTTTTTT. The variable domain in full, completed from reference TRBV7-8 and TRBJ2-2, reads GAGVSQSPRYKVAKRGQDVALRCDPISGHVSLFWYQQALGQGPEFLTYFQNEAQLDKSGLPSDRFFAERPEGSVSTLKIQRTQQEDSAVYLCASSHSPQIGFTGELFFGEGSRLTVL.

Note on this clonotype: Sequence at one end of the junction differs from germline and may be a read error. The chain is built from TRBV6-1 and TRBJ1-1, with 7 bases that match TRBD1. The CDR3 totals 15 residues. CDR1 MNHNS and CDR2 SASEGT come from the germline V gene. CDR3 region: CASSDTSHRGPEVFF. Written as DNA, the CDR3 is TGTGCCAGCAGTGATACGTCCCACAGGGGACCTGAAGTTTTCTTT.